One sample yielded the 9 T cell receptor beta chains listed below, sequenced in a study of OX40 agonist ivuxolimab in advanced cancers. Clones were sequenced by immunoSEQ multiplex PCR, and TCRdb holds only the in-frame ones, with some missing. Here the sample spans roughly 40,000 clones, approximately 85% being singletons. The sequencing here drew on CD4+ or CD8+ T cells sorted from blood, taken in a trial of the OX40 agonist ivuxolimab. The receptors derive from an adult with an advanced solid tumor such as melanoma, head and neck, liver or kidney cancer.

This clone was counted between two and nine times. The chain carries TRBV4-1 and TRBJ1-6; possible D gene TRBD1, 5 bases. The CDR3 spans 14 residues. Trimming shortened V by 3 bases and J by 10 bases, and 13 bases separated the two germline ends. CDR1 MGHRA and CDR2 YSYEKL come from the germline V gene. CDR3 protein: CASSHLGVGSPLHF. The CDR3 nucleotides are TGCGCCAGCAGCCATCTAGGGGTTGGCTCACCCCTCCACTTT.

This chain joins TRBV5-1 and TRBJ2-1; D unclear. This CDR3 comprises 13 residues. Looked up from germline, CDR1 is SGHRS and CDR2 is YFSETQ. V lost 5 bases to trimming and J lost 2 bases, with 8 bases between them. CDR3 DNA: TGCGCCAGCAGTTGGGCTGCCTACAATGAGCAGTTCTTC. Translation: CASSWAAYNEQFF. Combining the CDR3 with reference TRBV5-1 and TRBJ2-1 gives the whole variable domain KAGVTQTPRYLIKTRGQQVTLSCSPISGHRSVSWYQQTPGQGLQFLFEYFSETQRNKGNFPGRFSGRQFSNSRSEMNVSTLELGDSALYLCASSWAAYNEQFFGPGTRLTVL.

The count of this clone is one. V usage is TRBV7-9 and J usage is TRBJ2-1, with 8 bases matching TRBD2. Germline CDR1 reads SEHNR; CDR2 reads FQNEAQ (reference sequence). The CDR3 length is 15 residues. With V trimmed by 5 bases and J by 4 bases, 7 bases remained unmatched. The CDR3 coding sequence is TGTGCCAGCAGCCGCGTCGGCGGGGGGTACAATGAGCAGTTCTTC. Its protein product is CASSRVGGGYNEQFF.

CDR3 DNA sequence: TGTGCCAGCAGTGAAGAAGGACAGGGGTACCAAGAGACCCAGTACTTC. It is translated as CASSEEGQGYQETQYF. This chain joins TRBV6-1 and TRBJ2-5; 9 nucleotides line up with TRBD1. This CDR3 contains 16 residues. V shed 1 base, J shed 0 bases, and the junction held 3 bases outside the gene matches. Germline CDR1 MNHNS, CDR2 SASEGT.

The chain combines TRBV4-3 with TRBJ1-4; possibly TRBD1 for D (6 bases). V lost 1 base and J lost 5, with 14 bases in between. This CDR3 is 16 amino acids long. Germline lookup yields CDR1 LGHNA and CDR2 YSLEER. The CDR3 sequence: CASSQGEGGKNEKLFF. DNA of the CDR3: TGCGCCAGCAGCCAAGGCGAGGGGGGCAAGAATGAAAAACTGTTTTTT.

The chain couples TRBV7-9 to TRBJ1-5; unclear D gene. The CDR3 runs to 12 residues. Germline CDR1 reads SEHNR; CDR2 reads FQNEAQ (reference sequence). The V end was cut by 1 base, the J end by 6 bases, with 4 bases between. CDR3 residues: CASSLGTQPQHF. For the CDR3, the DNA is TGTGCCAGCAGCTTAGGGACTCAGCCCCAGCATTTT.

The V gene is TRBV6-6, the J gene TRBJ1-1, with unresolved D. The germline CDR1 and CDR2 sequences are MNHNY and SVGAGI (reference sequence). The CDR3 length is 15 residues. V was clipped by 5 bases and J by 1 base, with 14 bases between them. The CDR3 sequence is CASSLEGLENTEAFF. CDR3 bases: TGTGCCAGCAGTCTGGAAGGGTTGGAGAACACTGAAGCTTTCTTT.

This clone showed up just once. The rearrangement joins TRBV15 to TRBJ1-1; D unclear. The V gene's germline CDR1 is LNHNV and CDR2 YYDKDF (reference sequence). V was cut by 8 bases and J by 6 bases, with 10 bases left in between. The CDR3 has 11 amino acids. The CDR3 nucleotides are TGTGCCACCCGAAGCCGCGCTGAAGCTTTCTTT. This encodes CATRSRAEAFF.

This sequence joins TRBV5-1 and TRBJ1-5; D unclear. The germline CDR1 and CDR2 sequences are SGHRS and YFSETQ. This CDR3 is 15 amino acids long. The ends were cut back, 4 bases at V and 1 base at J, with 12 bases in the middle. CDR3 sequence: CASSEGPISNQPQHF. The CDR3 DNA reads as TGCGCCAGCAGCGAGGGTCCAATAAGCAATCAGCCCCAGCATTTT. Supplemented by reference TRBV5-1 and TRBJ1-5, the full variable domain reads KAGVTQTPRYLIKTRGQQVTLSCSPISGHRSVSWYQQTPGQGLQFLFEYFSETQRNKGNFPGRFSGRQFSNSRSEMNVSTLELGDSALYLCASSEGPISNQPQHFGDGTRLSIL.